Listed below are T cell receptor beta chains from one sample, sequenced in a study of cytomegalovirus exposure and HLA in healthy donors. The data were produced by immunoSEQ multiplex PCR, yet TCRdb's version contains in-frame clones alone and is incomplete. The data contain about 120,000 clones, 65% to 80% of them singletons. The sample comprised PBMCs. These receptors all stem from a man aged 55 to 70 in good health and CMV-seropositive. CDR3s include the opening cysteine and the closing phenylalanine or tryptophan. The order of the fields is clone size, V gene, D gene, J gene, CDR3 protein, CDR3 DNA. The D gene is left open where the match is weak. Expanded clones are given a class, and other clones once, few, many or no size at all.

>-|TRBV19|-|TRBJ1-2
CASTAGYGYTF
TGTGCCAGTACGGCAGGGTATGGCTACACCTTC
>-|TRBV10-2|TRBD1|TRBJ2-5
CASQNRGLGETQYF
TGCGCCAGCCAAAACAGGGGGTTGGGAGAGACCCAGTACTTC
>-|TRBV7-3|TRBD1|TRBJ1-6
CASSSRDSNSPLHF
TGTGCCAGCAGCTCCCGGGACAGTAATTCACCCCTCCACTTT
>-|TRBV13|-|TRBJ1-4
CASSLGRGGLFF
TGTGCCAGCAGCTTAGGGAGGGGAGGACTGTTTTTT
>-|TRBV5-4|TRBD2|TRBJ2-1
CASSSQRGTYNEQFF
TGTGCCAGCAGCTCCCAGCGGGGAACCTACAATGAGCAGTTCTTC
>-|TRBV28|-|TRBJ2-3
CASRLRRDKVFDTQYF
TGTGCCAGCAGACTTCGTAGGGACAAGGTTTTTGATACGCAGTATTTT
>-|TRBV5-4|TRBD1|TRBJ2-7
CASSLAGGRRGEQYF
TGTGCCAGCAGCTTGGCAGGGGGCCGGCGTGGCGAGCAGTACTTC
>-|TRBV2|-|TRBJ2-1
CASIPRSYLNEQFF
TGTGCCAGCATCCCTAGGTCTTATCTGAATGAGCAGTTCTTC
>-|TRBV5-4|TRBD1|TRBJ1-2
CASSSGQGAEGYTF
TGTGCCAGCAGCTCGGGACAGGGGGCGGAGGGCTACACCTTC
>once|TRBV5-4|TRBD2|TRBJ2-3
CASSGSGADTQYF
TGTGCCAGCAGTGGAAGCGGGGCAGATACGCAGTATTTT
>few|TRBV19|TRBD1|TRBJ1-1
CASSRDRGGTEAFF
TGTGCCAGTAGTAGGGACAGGGGGGGCACTGAAGCTTTCTTT
>-|TRBV5-1|-|TRBJ1-1
CASSLVPGLMNTEAFF
TGCGCCAGCAGCTTGGTCCCGGGACTCATGAACACTGAAGCTTTCTTT
>once|TRBV5-1|TRBD1|TRBJ2-1
CASSLGQGYNEQFF
TGCGCCAGCAGCCTGGGACAGGGGTACAATGAGCAGTTCTTC
>-|TRBV7-9|-|TRBJ2-3
CASSFRTTPDTQYF
TGTGCCAGCAGCTTCCGGACAACCCCAGATACGCAGTATTTT
>-|TRBV6-1|-|TRBJ1-6
CASSEAIGVGPLHF
TGTGCCAGCAGTGAAGCTATCGGGGTGGGGCCCCTCCACTTT
>-|TRBV4-1|TRBD1|TRBJ1-5
CASSPTYRGQLQHF
TGCGCCAGCAGCCCCACTTACAGGGGTCAGCTCCAGCATTTT
>few|TRBV5-1|-|TRBJ1-1
CASSITGNTEAFF
TGCGCCAGCAGCATCACAGGGAACACTGAAGCTTTCTTT
>-|TRBV2|TRBD2|TRBJ2-3
CASSVMMASGSSTDTQYF
TGTGCCAGCAGTGTAATGATGGCTAGCGGGAGCTCCACAGATACGCAGTATTTT
>-|TRBV2|-|TRBJ1-5
CASSETLGPGGNQPQHF
TGTGCCAGCAGTGAAACGTTGGGACCGGGGGGCAATCAGCCCCAGCATTTT
>once|TRBV28|-|TRBJ1-5
CASSSTARGNQPQHF
TGTGCCAGCAGCTCGACCGCGAGGGGCAATCAGCCCCAGCATTTT
>-|TRBV18|-|TRBJ2-7
CASSARGYEQYF
TGTGCCAGCTCCGCAAGGGGCTACGAGCAGTACTTC
>-|TRBV30|TRBD1|TRBJ2-1
CAWSVQAGGFF
TGTGCCTGGAGTGTACAGGCAGGGGGGTTCTTC
>-|TRBV19|TRBD1|TRBJ2-1
CASSISADRRGHEQFF
TGTGCCAGTAGTATCTCCGCGGACCGAAGGGGGCATGAGCAGTTCTTC
>once|TRBV11-2|-|TRBJ1-2
CASSSTLGDHRQRHF
TGTGCCAGCAGCTCGACCCTAGGGGATCACCGCCAACGTCACTTC
>once|TRBV9|-|TRBJ1-1
CASSARGATEAFF
TGTGCCAGCAGCGCCCGGGGGGCCACTGAAGCTTTCTTT
>-|TRBV27|TRBD2|TRBJ2-3
CASSFWGLATDTQYF
TGTGCCAGCAGTTTTTGGGGACTAGCCACAGATACGCAGTATTTT
>few|TRBV6-5|-|TRBJ1-5
CASSYSQDSNQPQHF
TGTGCCAGCAGTTACTCCCAGGATAGCAATCAGCCCCAGCATTTT